This T cell receptor (beta chain) stems from a study of T-cell reconstitution after alpha-beta-depleted transplantation in children. Notes on the study in general: Newly produced T cells mostly accounted for T-cell counts and diversity one year post-transplant. The high TCRbeta diversity at day 60 in some patients came from surviving recipient T cells and thymic progenitors. The origin of alpha-beta T cells about two months after transplant was reportedly several hundred expanded graft clones.

This clonotype was observed at least ten times. Its antigen is unknown. CDR3 size: 18 residues. CDR1 and CDR2 (germline): LNHNV, YYDKDF (reference sequence). Between the trimmed V and J ends, which lost 2 bases and 0 bases, there was a span of 18 bases. Researchers prepared the TCRbeta library using unique molecular identifiers, the study reports. MiXCR, run by TCRdb on the PCR reads, gives a single entry per CDR3 protein. The sample carries roughly 100,000 distinct CDR3 sequences, 4.5% to 7.5% recorded once. The V call is TRBV15, the J call TRBJ2-3; a possible D gene is TRBD2 (7 bases). Material: PBMCs, mostly from graft donor cells, obtained 60 days after TCRalphabeta/CD19-depleted stem cell transplant. The origin of this receptor is a female patient aged 2 to 10 who had a stem cell transplant for Fanconi anemia, so the T cells may come from the graft donor. Here the CDR3 DNA reads TGTGCCACCAGCAGATCGCGGGGGCTCACTACTAGCACAGATACGCAGTATTTT. Translation: CATSRSRGLTTSTDTQYF.